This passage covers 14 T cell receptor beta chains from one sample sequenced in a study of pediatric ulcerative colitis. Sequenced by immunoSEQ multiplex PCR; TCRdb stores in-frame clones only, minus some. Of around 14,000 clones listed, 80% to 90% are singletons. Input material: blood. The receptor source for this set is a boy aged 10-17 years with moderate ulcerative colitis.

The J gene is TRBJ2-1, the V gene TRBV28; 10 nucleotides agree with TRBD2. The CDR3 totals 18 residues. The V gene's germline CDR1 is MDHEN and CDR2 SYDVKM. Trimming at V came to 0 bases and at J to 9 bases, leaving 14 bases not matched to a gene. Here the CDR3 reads CASSLWTPTSGPRTEQFF. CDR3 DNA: TGTGCCAGCAGTTTATGGACCCCGACTAGCGGGCCCCGCACTGAGCAGTTCTTC. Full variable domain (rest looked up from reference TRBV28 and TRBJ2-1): DVKVTQSSRYLVKRTGEKVFLECVQDMDHENMFWYRQDPGLGLRLIYFSYDVKMKEKGDIPEGYSVSREKKERFSLILESASTNQTSMYLCASSLWTPTSGPRTEQFFGPGTRLTVL.

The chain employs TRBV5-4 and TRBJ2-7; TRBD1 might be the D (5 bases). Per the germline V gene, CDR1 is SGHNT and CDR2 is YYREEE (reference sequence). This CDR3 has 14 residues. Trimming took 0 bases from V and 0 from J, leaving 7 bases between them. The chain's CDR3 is CASSLDRSSYEQYF. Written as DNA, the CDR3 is TGTGCCAGCAGCTTGGACAGGAGCTCCTACGAGCAGTACTTC. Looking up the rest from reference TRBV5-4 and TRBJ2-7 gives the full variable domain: ETGVTQSPTHLIKTRGQQVTLRCSSQSGHNTVSWYQQALGQGPQFIFQYYREEENGRGNFPPRFSGLQFPNYSSELNVNALELDDSALYLCASSLDRSSYEQYFGPGTRLTVT.

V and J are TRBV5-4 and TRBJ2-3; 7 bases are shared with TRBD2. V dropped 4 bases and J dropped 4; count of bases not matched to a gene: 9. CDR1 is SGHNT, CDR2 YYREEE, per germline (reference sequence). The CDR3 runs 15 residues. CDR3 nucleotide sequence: TGTGCCAGCAGCGGGACTACCTTCGGCGCAGATACGCAGTATTTT. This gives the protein CASSGTTFGADTQYF.

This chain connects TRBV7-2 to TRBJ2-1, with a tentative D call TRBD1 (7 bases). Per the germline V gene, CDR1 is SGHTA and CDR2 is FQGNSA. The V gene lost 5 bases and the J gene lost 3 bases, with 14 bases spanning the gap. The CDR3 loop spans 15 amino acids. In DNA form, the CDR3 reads TGTGCCAGCAGCCTTCGACAGGGACTCTACAATGAGCAGTTCTTC. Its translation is CASSLRQGLYNEQFF. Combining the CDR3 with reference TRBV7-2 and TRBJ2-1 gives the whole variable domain GAGVSQSPSNKVTEKGKDVELRCDPISGHTALYWYRQSLGQGLEFLIYFQGNSAPDKSGLPSDRFSAERTGGSVSTLTIQRTQQEDSAVYLCASSLRQGLYNEQFFGPGTRLTVL.

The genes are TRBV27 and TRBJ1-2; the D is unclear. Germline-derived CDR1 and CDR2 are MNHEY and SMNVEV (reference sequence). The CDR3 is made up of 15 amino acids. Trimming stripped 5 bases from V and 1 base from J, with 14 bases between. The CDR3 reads CASSPFPPVNYGYTF. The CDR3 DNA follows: TGTGCCAGCAGTCCCTTTCCCCCGGTTAACTATGGCTACACCTTC.

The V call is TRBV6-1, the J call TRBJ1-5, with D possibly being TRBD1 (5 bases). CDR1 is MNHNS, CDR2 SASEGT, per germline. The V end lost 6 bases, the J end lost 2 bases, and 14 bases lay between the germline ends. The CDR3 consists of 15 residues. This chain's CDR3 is CASSPRGERNQPQHF. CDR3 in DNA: TGTGCCAGCAGCCCGCGGGGGGAACGCAATCAGCCCCAGCATTTT.

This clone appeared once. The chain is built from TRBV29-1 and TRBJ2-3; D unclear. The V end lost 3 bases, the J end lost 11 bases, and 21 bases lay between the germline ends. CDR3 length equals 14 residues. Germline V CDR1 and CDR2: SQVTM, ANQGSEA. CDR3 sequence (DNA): TGCAGCGTTGACCGGATGCCACTGGGGTATGAGCAGTATTTT. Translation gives CSVDRMPLGYEQYF.

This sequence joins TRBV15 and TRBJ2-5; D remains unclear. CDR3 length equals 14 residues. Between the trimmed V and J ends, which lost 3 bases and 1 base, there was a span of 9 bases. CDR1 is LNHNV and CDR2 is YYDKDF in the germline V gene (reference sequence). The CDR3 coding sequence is TGTGCCACCAGCAGGGATAAGGGCCAAGAGACCCAGTACTTC. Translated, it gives CATSRDKGQETQYF.

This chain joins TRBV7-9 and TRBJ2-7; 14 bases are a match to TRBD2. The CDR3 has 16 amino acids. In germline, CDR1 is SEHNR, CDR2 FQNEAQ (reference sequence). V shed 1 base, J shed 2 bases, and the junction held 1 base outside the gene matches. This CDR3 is CASSLGLAGGPYEQYF. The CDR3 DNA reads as TGTGCCAGCAGCTTAGGACTAGCGGGAGGGCCCTACGAGCAGTACTTC.

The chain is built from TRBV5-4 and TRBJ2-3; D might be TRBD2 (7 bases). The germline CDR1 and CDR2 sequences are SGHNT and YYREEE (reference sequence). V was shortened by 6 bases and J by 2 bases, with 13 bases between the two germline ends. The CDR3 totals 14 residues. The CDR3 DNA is TGTGCCAGCACCCGGGGGGACAACACAGATACGCAGTATTTT. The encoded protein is CASTRGDNTDTQYF.

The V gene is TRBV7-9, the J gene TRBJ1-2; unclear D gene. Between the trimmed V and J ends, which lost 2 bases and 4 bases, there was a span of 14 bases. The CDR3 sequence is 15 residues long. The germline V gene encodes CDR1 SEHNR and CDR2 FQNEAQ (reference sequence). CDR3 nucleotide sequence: TGTGCCAGCAGCTTACTGTCAGGTGGAGGCTATGGCTACACCTTC. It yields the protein CASSLLSGGGYGYTF.

The CDR3 sequence: CASSPTGSLDGNIQYF. The CDR3 region has the DNA TGTGCCAGCAGCCCCACGGGCAGTCTGGACGGGAACATTCAGTACTTC. The chain employs TRBV11-2 and TRBJ2-4; no firm D call. Germline V lookup: CDR1 SGHAT, CDR2 FQNNGV. The CDR3 covers 16 residues. The germline V and J ends were trimmed by 5 bases and 7 bases, with 21 bases remaining between them. Using reference TRBV11-2 and TRBJ2-4 for the parts outside the CDR3, the full variable domain is EAGVAQSPRYKIIEKRQSVAFWCNPISGHATLYWYQQILGQGPKLLIQFQNNGVVDDSQLPKDRFSAERLKGVDSTLKIQPAKLEDSAVYLCASSPTGSLDGNIQYFGAGTRLSVL.

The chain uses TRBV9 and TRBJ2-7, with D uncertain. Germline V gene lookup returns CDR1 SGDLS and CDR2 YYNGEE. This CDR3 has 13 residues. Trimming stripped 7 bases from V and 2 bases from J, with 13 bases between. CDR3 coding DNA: TGTGCCAGCTCAGTTGCTGCAACCTACGAGCAGTACTTC. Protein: CASSVAATYEQYF.

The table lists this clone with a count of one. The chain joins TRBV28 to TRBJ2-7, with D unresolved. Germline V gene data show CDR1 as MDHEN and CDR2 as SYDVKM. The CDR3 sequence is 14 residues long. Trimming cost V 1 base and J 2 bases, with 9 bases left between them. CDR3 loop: CASSLSTRAYEQYF. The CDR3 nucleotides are TGTGCCAGCAGTTTATCGACCCGGGCCTACGAGCAGTACTTC.